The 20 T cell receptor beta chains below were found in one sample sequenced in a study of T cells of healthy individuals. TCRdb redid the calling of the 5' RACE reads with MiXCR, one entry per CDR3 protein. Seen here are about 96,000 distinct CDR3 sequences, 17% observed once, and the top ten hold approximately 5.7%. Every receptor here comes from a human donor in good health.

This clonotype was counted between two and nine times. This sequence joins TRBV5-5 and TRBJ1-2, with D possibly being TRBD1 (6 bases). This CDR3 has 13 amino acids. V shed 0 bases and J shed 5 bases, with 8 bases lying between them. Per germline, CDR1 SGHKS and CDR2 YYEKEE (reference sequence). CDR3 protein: CASSLAGEYGYTF. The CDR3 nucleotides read TGTGCCAGCAGCTTGGCAGGGGAGTATGGCTACACCTTC.

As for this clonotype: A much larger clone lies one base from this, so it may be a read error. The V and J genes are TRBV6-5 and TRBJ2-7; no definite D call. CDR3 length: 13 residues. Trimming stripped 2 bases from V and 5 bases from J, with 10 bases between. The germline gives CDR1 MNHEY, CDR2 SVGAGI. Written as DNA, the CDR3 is TGTGCCAGCAGTTACGGTCGGAAGAACGAGCAGTACTTC. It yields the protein CASSYGRKNEQYF.

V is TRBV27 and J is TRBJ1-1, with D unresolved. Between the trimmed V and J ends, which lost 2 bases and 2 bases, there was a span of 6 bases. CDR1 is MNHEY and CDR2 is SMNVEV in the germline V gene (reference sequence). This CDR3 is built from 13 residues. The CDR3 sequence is CASSLQRNTEAFF. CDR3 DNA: TGTGCCAGCAGTTTACAGCGAAACACTGAAGCTTTCTTT.

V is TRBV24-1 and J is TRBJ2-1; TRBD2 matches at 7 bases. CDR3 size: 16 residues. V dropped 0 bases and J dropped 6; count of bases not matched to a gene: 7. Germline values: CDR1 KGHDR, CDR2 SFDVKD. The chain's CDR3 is CATSDLLGGSRNEQFF. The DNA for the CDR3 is TGTGCCACCAGTGATTTGCTGGGCGGGAGCCGCAATGAGCAGTTCTTC.

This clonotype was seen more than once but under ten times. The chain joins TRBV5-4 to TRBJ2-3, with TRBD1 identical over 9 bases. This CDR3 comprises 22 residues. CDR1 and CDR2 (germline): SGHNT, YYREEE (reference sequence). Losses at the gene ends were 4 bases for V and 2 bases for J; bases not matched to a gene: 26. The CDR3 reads CASSAEPLKIGQGTNPTDTQYF. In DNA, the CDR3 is TGTGCCAGCAGCGCTGAGCCTCTTAAGATAGGACAGGGGACGAACCCCACAGATACGCAGTATTTT.

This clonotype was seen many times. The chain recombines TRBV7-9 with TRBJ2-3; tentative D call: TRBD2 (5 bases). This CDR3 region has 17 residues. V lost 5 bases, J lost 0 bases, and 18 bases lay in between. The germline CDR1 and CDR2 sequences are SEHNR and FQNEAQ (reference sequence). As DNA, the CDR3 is TGTGCCAGCAGCCTCGCCGCAAGCGGTTCTAGCACAGATACGCAGTATTTT. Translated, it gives CASSLAASGSSTDTQYF.

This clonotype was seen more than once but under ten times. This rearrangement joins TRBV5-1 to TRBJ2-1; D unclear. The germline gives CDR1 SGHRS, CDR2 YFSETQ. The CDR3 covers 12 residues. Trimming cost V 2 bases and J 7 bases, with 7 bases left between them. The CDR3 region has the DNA TGCGCCAGCAGCTTCTACTCAAATGAGCAGTTCTTC. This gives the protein CASSFYSNEQFF.

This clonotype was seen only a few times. CDR3 sequence (DNA): TGCAGCGTTGAAGATCGGACAGATTATGAGCAGTTCTTC. Translating gives CSVEDRTDYEQFF. This sequence joins TRBV29-1 and TRBJ2-1; a possible D gene is TRBD1 (6 bases). CDR1 is SQVTM, CDR2 ANQGSEA, per germline. The length of the CDR3 is 13 residues. Trimming left V 0 bases short and J 8 bases short, with 11 bases between.

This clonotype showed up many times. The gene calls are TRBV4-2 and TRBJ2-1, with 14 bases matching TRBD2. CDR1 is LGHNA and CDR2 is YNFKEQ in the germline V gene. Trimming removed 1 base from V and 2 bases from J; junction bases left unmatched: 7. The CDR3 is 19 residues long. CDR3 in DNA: TGTGCCAGCAGCCAAGCGTGGACTAGCGGGGGGAACCCCTACAATGAGCAGTTCTTC. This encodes CASSQAWTSGGNPYNEQFF.

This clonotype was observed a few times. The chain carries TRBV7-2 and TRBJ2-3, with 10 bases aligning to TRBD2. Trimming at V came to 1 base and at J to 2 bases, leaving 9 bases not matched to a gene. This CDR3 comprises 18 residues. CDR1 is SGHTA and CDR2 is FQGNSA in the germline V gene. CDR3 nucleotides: TGTGCCAGCAGCTTAGAATCGCCTAGCGGGGGATTCACAGATACGCAGTATTTT. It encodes CASSLESPSGGFTDTQYF.

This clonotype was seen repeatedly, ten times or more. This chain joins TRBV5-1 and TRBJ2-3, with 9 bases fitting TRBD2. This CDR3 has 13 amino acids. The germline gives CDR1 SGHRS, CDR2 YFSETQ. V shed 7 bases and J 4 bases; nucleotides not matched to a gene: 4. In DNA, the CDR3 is TGCGCCAGCGGACTAGCGCGCGCAGATACGCAGTATTTT. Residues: CASGLARADTQYF.

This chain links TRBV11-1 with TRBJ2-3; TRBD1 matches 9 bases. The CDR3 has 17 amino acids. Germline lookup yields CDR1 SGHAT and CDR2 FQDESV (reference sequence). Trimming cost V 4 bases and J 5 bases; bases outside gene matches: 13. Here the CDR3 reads CASSSRSSGTGKDTQYF. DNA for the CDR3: TGTGCCAGCAGCTCGCGATCCTCCGGGACAGGGAAAGATACGCAGTATTTT.

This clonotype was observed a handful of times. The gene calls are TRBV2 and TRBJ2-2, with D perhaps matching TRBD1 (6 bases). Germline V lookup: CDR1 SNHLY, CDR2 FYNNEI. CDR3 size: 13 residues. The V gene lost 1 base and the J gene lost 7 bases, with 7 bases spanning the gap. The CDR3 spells CASSEEGVGELFF. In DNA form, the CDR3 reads TGTGCCAGCAGTGAAGAGGGGGTCGGGGAGCTGTTTTTT.

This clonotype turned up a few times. CDR3 sequence reads: CASSLVSGALRNSPLHF. The DNA for the CDR3 is TGTGCCAGCAGCTTAGTGAGCGGGGCTCTGCGAAATTCACCCCTCCACTTT. This chain uses TRBV11-2 with TRBJ1-6; a weak D match, TRBD1 (5 bases). The length of the CDR3 is 17 residues. Trimming left V 1 base short and J 7 bases short, with 17 bases between. The germline V gene encodes CDR1 SGHAT and CDR2 FQNNGV. The whole variable domain, remainder taken from reference TRBV11-2 and TRBJ1-6, is EAGVAQSPRYKIIEKRQSVAFWCNPISGHATLYWYQQILGQGPKLLIQFQNNGVVDDSQLPKDRFSAERLKGVDSTLKIQPAKLEDSAVYLCASSLVSGALRNSPLHFGNGTRLTVT.

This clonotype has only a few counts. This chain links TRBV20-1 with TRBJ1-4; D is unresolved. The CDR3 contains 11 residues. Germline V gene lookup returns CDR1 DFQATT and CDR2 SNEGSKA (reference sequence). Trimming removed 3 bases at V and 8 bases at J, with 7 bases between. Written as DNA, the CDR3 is TGCAGTGCTAGTGAAGGAGAAAAACTGTTTTTT. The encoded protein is CSASEGEKLFF.

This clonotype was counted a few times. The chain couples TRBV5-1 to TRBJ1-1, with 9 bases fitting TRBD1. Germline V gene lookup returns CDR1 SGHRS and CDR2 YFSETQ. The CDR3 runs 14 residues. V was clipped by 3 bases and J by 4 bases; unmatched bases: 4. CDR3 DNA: TGCGCCAGCAGCTCACGACAGGGGGGCACTGAAGCTTTCTTT. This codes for CASSSRQGGTEAFF.

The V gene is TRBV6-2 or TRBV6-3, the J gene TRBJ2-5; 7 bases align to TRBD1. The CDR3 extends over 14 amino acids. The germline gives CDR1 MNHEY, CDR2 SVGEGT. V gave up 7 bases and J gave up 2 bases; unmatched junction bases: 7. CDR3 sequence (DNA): TGTGCCAGCACTAACACAGGGGATCAAGAGACCCAGTACTTC. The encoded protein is CASTNTGDQETQYF.

The CDR3 loop reads CSARAGPSGYEQYF. In DNA form, the CDR3 reads TGCAGTGCTAGAGCGGGGCCTAGCGGGTACGAGCAGTACTTC. The chain carries TRBV20-1 and TRBJ2-7, with 8 bases fitting TRBD2. The CDR3 spans 14 residues. V was clipped by 1 base and J by 4 bases; unmatched bases: 6. Germline V lookup: CDR1 DFQATT, CDR2 SNEGSKA (reference sequence).

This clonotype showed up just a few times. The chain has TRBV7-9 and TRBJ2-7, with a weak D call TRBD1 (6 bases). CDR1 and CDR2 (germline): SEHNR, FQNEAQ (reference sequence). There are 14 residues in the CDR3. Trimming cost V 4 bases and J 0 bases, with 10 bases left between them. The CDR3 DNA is TGTGCCAGCAGCTCTGGACAGAGCTCCTACGAGCAGTACTTC. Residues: CASSSGQSSYEQYF.

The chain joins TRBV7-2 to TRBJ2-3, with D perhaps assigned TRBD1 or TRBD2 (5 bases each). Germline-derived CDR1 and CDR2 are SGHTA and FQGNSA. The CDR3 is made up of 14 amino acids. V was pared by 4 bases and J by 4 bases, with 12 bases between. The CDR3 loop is CASSSEGRADTQYF. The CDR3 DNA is TGTGCCAGCAGCTCAGAGGGGAGAGCAGATACGCAGTATTTT.